These 16 T cell receptor beta chains share one sample of origin, sequenced in a study of Graves' ophthalmopathy and Graves' hyperthyroidism. RNA served as the template for amplifying TCR beta CDR3 regions. An opening RT-PCR round employed HTBI primers and preceded a second-round multiplex PCR. TCRdb independently ran MiXCR on the multiplex PCR reads; one entry per CDR3 protein. The data contain 400,000 to 500,000 distinct CDR3 sequences, under 25% of them singletons. The sequenced material came from peripheral blood. Receptors originate from a woman between 18 and 30 years old with stable Graves' hyperthyroidism.

The chain employs TRBV7-9 and TRBJ2-7; D is undetermined. The CDR3 loop spans 13 amino acids. Per germline, CDR1 SEHNR and CDR2 FQNEAQ (reference sequence). The V and J ends lost 5 bases and 3 bases respectively, with 11 bases between them. The CDR3 sequence is CASSPPESYEQYF. The CDR3 DNA reads as TGTGCCAGCAGCCCTCCGGAAAGCTACGAGCAGTACTTC.

This clonotype was seen repeatedly, ten times or more. This chain links TRBV12-3 or TRBV12-4 with TRBJ1-1; unclear D gene. V lost 7 bases, J lost 0 bases, and 9 bases lay in between. There are 13 residues in the CDR3. CDR3 sequence: CASTQEMNTEAFF. The CDR3, as DNA: TGTGCCAGCACCCAAGAGATGAACACTGAAGCTTTCTTT.

At least ten counts were recorded for this clonotype. The CDR3 region has the DNA TGTGCCAGCAGTTTCGTCCTAACAGGGAGGGCTTCACCCCTCCACTTT. Amino acids: CASSFVLTGRASPLHF. V gene TRBV12-3 or TRBV12-4 combines with J gene TRBJ1-6; D possibly corresponds to TRBD1 (6 bases). The CDR3 sequence is 16 residues long. V lost 3 bases and J lost 9, with 18 bases in between.

This clonotype was seen ten or more times. This chain links TRBV28 with TRBJ1-2; D might be TRBD1 (6 bases). Trimming pared 6 bases from V and 5 bases from J, leaving 13 bases between. Germline V CDR1 and CDR2: MDHEN, SYDVKM. The CDR3 is made up of 13 amino acids. DNA for the CDR3: TGTGCCAGCAGATTGGACAGCTCATATGGCTACACCTTC. Protein: CASRLDSSYGYTF.

The rearrangement links TRBV15 to TRBJ2-7; no definite D call. This CDR3 has 16 amino acids. The V and J ends lost 0 bases and 3 bases respectively, with 15 bases between them. The germline V gene has CDR1 LNHNV and CDR2 YYDKDF (reference sequence). The CDR3 nucleotides read TGTGCCACCAGCAGAGATCTTCCCGGAGCAAACTACGAGCAGTACTTC. As protein: CATSRDLPGANYEQYF.

This clonotype was detected many times. V gene TRBV7-3 combines with J gene TRBJ2-5; D possibly corresponds to TRBD1 (6 bases). Germline loops: CDR1 SGHTA, CDR2 FQGTGA. Trimming stripped 5 bases from V and 0 bases from J, with 10 bases between. CDR3 length: 14 residues. The CDR3 sequence: CASSKDSYQETQYF. CDR3 sequence (DNA): TGTGCCAGCAGCAAGGACAGTTACCAAGAGACCCAGTACTTC. Looking up the rest from reference TRBV7-3 and TRBJ2-5 gives the full variable domain: GAGVSQTPSNKVTEKGKYVELRCDPISGHTALYWYRQSLGQGPEFLIYFQGTGAADDSGLPNDRFFAVRPEGSVSTLKIQRTERGDSAVYLCASSKDSYQETQYFGPGTRLLVL.

This clonotype was recorded many times. The chain employs TRBV15 and TRBJ1-2; D is perhaps TRBD1 (5 bases). CDR1 is LNHNV, CDR2 YYDKDF, per germline (reference sequence). Between the trimmed V and J ends, which lost 5 bases and 5 bases, there was a span of 18 bases. CDR3 length equals 15 residues. CDR3 residues: CATSGSTRGRYGYTF. CDR3 DNA: TGTGCCACCAGCGGGAGTACGCGGGGCCGGTATGGCTACACCTTC. Complete variable domain (other parts from reference TRBV15 and TRBJ1-2): DAMVIQNPRYQVTQFGKPVTLSCSQTLNHNVMYWYQQKSSQAPKLLFHYYDKDFNNEADTPDNFQSRRPNTSFCFLDIRSPGLGDTAMYLCATSGSTRGRYGYTFGSGTRLTVV.

This clonotype was recorded many times. This chain joins TRBV19 and TRBJ1-1; D uncertain. This CDR3 has 13 amino acids. Deletions cut 3 bases from V and 0 bases from J, with 5 bases between. Germline assignment: CDR1 LNHDA and CDR2 SQIVND (reference sequence). The CDR3 region is CASSITMNTEAFF. CDR3 sequence (DNA): TGTGCCAGTAGTATCACGATGAACACTGAAGCTTTCTTT. Variable domain in full (rest from reference TRBV19 and TRBJ1-1): DGGITQSPKYLFRKEGQNVTLSCEQNLNHDAMYWYRQDPGQGLRLIYYSQIVNDFQKGDIAEGYSVSREKKESFPLTVTSAQKNPTAFYLCASSITMNTEAFFGQGTRLTVV.

In this sample, this clonotype turned up many times. This chain connects TRBV6-2 or TRBV6-3 to TRBJ1-2; no clear D. Germline-derived CDR1 and CDR2 are MNHEY and SVGEGT. The CDR3 is 12 amino acids. Trimming removed 2 bases at V and 4 bases at J, with 5 bases between. The CDR3 sequence is CASSYPPYGYTF. DNA of the CDR3: TGTGCCAGCAGTTACCCACCCTATGGCTACACCTTC.

This clonotype was detected a few times. The genes are TRBV29-1 and TRBJ1-1; 7 nucleotides match TRBD1. The CDR3 covers 13 residues. From germline, CDR1 is SQVTM and CDR2 ANQGSEA. V gave up 7 bases and J gave up 4 bases; unmatched junction bases: 9. The CDR3 loop reads CSGVKQGFTEAFF. The CDR3 DNA follows: TGCAGCGGCGTAAAACAGGGGTTCACTGAAGCTTTCTTT.

This clonotype was detected a few times. The chain couples TRBV12-3 or TRBV12-4 to TRBJ2-7, with 9 positions matching TRBD1. The length of the CDR3 is 15 residues. V was pared by 3 bases and J by 1 base, with 4 bases of the junction left unmatched. The CDR3 protein is CASSFGQGRSYEQYF. In DNA, the CDR3 is TGTGCCAGCAGTTTCGGACAGGGGAGATCCTACGAGCAGTACTTC.

This clonotype was observed many times. The chain carries TRBV6-5 and TRBJ1-5, with D maybe TRBD1 (6 bases). CDR1 is MNHEY, CDR2 SVGAGI, per germline. The CDR3 sequence is 13 residues long. V lost 2 bases and J 4 bases, leaving 6 bases between the germline ends. CDR3 sequence reads: CASSYDRNQPQHF. In DNA, the CDR3 is TGTGCCAGCAGTTACGACAGGAATCAGCCCCAGCATTTT.

This clonotype occurred many times. This chain uses TRBV12-3 or TRBV12-4 with TRBJ1-2; D gene uncertain. The V gene lost 5 bases and the J gene lost 0 bases, with 7 bases spanning the gap. This CDR3 is 13 amino acids long. The CDR3 DNA sequence: TGTGCCAGCAGTCCCCGTACTAACTATGGCTACACCTTC. This translates into CASSPRTNYGYTF.

This clonotype was found many times. CDR3 protein: CASSPFAEGPYEQYF. CDR3 nucleotides: TGTGCCAGCAGCCCCTTTGCGGAAGGGCCCTACGAGCAGTACTTC. The V call is TRBV9, the J call TRBJ2-7; D gene unclear. Per the germline V gene, CDR1 is SGDLS and CDR2 is YYNGEE. The CDR3 spans 15 residues. Trimming stripped 4 bases from V and 2 bases from J, with 16 bases between.

Many counts were recorded for this clonotype. This chain connects TRBV11-2 to TRBJ2-7; 9 nucleotides match TRBD2. CDR1 and CDR2 from the germline V gene are SGHAT and FQNNGV. This CDR3 comprises 15 residues. Germline trimming cut 0 bases from V and 1 base from J; bases unmatched to any gene: 1. Here the CDR3 reads CASSLETSGSYEQYF. The CDR3 bases are TGTGCCAGCAGCTTAGAGACTAGCGGATCCTACGAGCAGTACTTC. The full variable domain, in which reference TRBV11-2 and TRBJ2-7 provide the parts outside the CDR3, is EAGVAQSPRYKIIEKRQSVAFWCNPISGHATLYWYQQILGQGPKLLIQFQNNGVVDDSQLPKDRFSAERLKGVDSTLKIQPAKLEDSAVYLCASSLETSGSYEQYFGPGTRLTVT.

This clonotype has just one count. CDR3 protein: CASSRRDIRYGYTF. The CDR3 nucleotides are TGTGCCAGCAGTCGAAGGGACATTAGATATGGCTACACCTTC. The chain carries TRBV6-1 and TRBJ1-2; D may be TRBD1 (6 bases). This CDR3 has 14 residues. Deletions cut 5 bases from V and 5 bases from J, with 15 bases between. The germline gives CDR1 MNHNS, CDR2 SASEGT.